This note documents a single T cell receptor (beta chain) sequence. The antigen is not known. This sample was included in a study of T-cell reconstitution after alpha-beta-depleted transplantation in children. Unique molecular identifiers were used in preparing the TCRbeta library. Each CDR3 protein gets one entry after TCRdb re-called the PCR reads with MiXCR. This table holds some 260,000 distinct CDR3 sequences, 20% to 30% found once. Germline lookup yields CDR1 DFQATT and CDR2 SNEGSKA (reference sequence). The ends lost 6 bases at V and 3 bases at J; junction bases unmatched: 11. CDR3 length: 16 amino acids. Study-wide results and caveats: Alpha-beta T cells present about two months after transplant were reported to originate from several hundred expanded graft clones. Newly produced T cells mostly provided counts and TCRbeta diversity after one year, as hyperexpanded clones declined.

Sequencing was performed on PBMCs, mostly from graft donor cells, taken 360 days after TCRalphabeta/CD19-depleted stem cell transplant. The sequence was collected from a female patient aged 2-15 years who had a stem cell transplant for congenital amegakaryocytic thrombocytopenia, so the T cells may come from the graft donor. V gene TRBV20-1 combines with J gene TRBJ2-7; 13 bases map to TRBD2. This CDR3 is CSARTSGRSIGYEQYF. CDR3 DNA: TGCAGTGCCCGGACTAGCGGGAGAAGCATCGGCTACGAGCAGTACTTC.